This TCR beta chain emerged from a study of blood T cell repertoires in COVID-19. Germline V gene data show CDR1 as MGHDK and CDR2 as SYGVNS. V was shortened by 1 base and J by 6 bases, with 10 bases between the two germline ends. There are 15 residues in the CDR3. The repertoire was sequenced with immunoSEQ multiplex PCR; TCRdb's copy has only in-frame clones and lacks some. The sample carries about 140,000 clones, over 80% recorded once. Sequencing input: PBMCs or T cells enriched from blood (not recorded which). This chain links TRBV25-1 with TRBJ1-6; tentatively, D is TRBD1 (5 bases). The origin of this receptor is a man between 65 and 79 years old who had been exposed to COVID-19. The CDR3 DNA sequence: TGTGCCAGCAGTGAATCGGCGGGGGTTAATTCACCCCTCCACTTT. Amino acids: CASSESAGVNSPLHF.